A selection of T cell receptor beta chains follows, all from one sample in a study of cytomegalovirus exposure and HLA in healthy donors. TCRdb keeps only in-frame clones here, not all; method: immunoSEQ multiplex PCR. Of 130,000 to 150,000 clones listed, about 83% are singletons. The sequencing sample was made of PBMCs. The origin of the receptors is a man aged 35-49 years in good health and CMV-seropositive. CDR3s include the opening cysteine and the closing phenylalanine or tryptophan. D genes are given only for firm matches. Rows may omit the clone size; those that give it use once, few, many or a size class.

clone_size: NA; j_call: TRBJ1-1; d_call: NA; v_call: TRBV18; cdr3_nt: TGTGCCAGCTCACCCTGGGCGGGTTCCGCTGAAGCTTTCTTT; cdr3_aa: CASSPWAGSAEAFF
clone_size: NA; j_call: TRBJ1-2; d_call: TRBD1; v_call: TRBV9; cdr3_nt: TGTGCCAGCAGGCCAATTCCACAGGGGCAAAATGGCTACACCTTC; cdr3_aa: CASRPIPQGQNGYTF
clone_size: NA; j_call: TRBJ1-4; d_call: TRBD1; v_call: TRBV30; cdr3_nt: TGTGCCTGGAGGTTAAGTGGGACAGGGGTTGGAAAACTGTTTTTT; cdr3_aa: CAWRLSGTGVGKLFF
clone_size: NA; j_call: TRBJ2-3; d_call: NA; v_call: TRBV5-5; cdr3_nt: TGTGCCAGCAGCTTGGAACTCTCCACCTACACAGATACGCAGTATTTT; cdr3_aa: CASSLELSTYTDTQYF
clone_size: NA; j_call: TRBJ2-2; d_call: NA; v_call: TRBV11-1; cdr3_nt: TGTGCCAGCAGCCGGGGAGGGGACAACGGGGAGCTGTTTTTT; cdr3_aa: CASSRGGDNGELFF
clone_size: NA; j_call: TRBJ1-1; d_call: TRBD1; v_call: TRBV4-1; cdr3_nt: TGCGCCAGCAGCCCCTCCAGGGGGGCTGAAGCTTTCTTT; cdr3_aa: CASSPSRGAEAFF
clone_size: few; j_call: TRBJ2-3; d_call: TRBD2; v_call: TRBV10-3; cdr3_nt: TGTGCCATCAGTGATCCCGGACTAGCGGGTCATAGCACAGATACGCAGTATTTT; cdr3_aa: CAISDPGLAGHSTDTQYF
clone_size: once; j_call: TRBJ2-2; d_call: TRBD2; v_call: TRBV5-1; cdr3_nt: TGCGCCAGCAGCTCGACTAGCGCAGGGACCGGGGAGCTGTTTTTT; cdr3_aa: CASSSTSAGTGELFF
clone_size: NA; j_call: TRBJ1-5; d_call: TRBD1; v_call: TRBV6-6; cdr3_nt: TGTGCCAGCAACCAAGGGACAGGTCAGCCCCAGCATTTT; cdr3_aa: CASNQGTGQPQHF
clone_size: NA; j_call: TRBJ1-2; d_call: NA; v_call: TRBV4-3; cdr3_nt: TGCGCCAGCAGCCAAGATGGGCGGGGCGGAAACGGCTACACCTTC; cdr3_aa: CASSQDGRGGNGYTF
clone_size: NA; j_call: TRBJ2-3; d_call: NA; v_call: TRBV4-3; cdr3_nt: TGCGCCAGCAGCCAAGTACCAGGGGCGGCAGATACGCAGTATTTT; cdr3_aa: CASSQVPGAADTQYF
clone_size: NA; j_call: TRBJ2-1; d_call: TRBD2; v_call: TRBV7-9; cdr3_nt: TGTGCCAGCAGCTCGCTCGGGACTAGCGGAGTCTCCTACAATGAGCAGTTCTTC; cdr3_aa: CASSSLGTSGVSYNEQFF
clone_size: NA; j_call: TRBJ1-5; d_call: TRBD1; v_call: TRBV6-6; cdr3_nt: TGTGCCACCAGGGACAGGGAGGATCAGCCCCAGCATTTT; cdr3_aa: CATRDREDQPQHF
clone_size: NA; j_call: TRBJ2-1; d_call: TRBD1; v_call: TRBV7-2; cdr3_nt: TGTGCCAGCAGCCTTGGACAGGTAAGACACAATGAGCAGTTCTTC; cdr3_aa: CASSLGQVRHNEQFF
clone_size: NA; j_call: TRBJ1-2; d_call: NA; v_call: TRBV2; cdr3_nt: TGTGCCAGCAGTGAAGGGGGCAGGGGCCAGGGCTACACCTTC; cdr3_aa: CASSEGGRGQGYTF
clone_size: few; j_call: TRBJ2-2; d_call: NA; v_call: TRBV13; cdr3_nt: TGTGCCAGCAGCTTACGGAACACCGGGGAGCTGTTTTTT; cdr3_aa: CASSLRNTGELFF
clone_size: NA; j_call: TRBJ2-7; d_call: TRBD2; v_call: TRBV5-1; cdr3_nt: TGCGCCAGCAGCTTGGGCCCCGGGGGGTCGGGCGAGCAGTACTTC; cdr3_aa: CASSLGPGGSGEQYF
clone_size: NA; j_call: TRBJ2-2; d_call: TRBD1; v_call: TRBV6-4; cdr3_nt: TGTGCCAGTTCCCGGGACAGTGACACCGGGGAGCTGTTTTTT; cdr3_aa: CASSRDSDTGELFF
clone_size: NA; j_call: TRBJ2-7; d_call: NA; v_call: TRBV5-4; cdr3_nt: TGTGCCAGCAGCTTGGCCGGTAGGGCTACGGGGTACGAGCAGTACTTC; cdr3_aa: CASSLAGRATGYEQYF
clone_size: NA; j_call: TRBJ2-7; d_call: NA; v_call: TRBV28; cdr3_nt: TGTGCCAGCAGTTTCCGGTCGGGTTACGGTGGGGAGCAGTACTTC; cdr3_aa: CASSFRSGYGGEQYF
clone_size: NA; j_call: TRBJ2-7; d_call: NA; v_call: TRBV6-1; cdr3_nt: TGTGCCAGCAGTGACCCCCAGCGCGAGCAGTACTTC; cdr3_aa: CASSDPQREQYF
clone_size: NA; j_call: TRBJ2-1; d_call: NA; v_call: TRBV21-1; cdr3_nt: TGTGCCAGCAGCAAAAACAGAATGCTAGCGGCCTACAATGAGCAGTTCTTC; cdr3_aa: CASSKNRMLAAYNEQFF
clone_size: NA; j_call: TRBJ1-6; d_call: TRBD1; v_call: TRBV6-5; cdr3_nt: TGTGCCAGCGGGGGGACAGAGAATTCACCCCTCCACTTT; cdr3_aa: CASGGTENSPLHF
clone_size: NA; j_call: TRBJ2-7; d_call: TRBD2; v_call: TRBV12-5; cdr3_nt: TGTGCTAGTGGGGCCCCGGGACTAGCGGCCTACGAGCAGTACTTC; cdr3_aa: CASGAPGLAAYEQYF
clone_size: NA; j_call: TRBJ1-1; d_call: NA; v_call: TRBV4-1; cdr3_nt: TGCGCCAGCAACCCAAGTCTTCCAGGGTTGATCACTGAAGCTTTCTTT; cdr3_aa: CASNPSLPGLITEAFF
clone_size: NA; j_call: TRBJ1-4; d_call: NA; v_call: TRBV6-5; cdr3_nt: TGTGCCAGCAGTTCCCGGGACACAAGTGAAAAACTGTTTTTT; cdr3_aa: CASSSRDTSEKLFF
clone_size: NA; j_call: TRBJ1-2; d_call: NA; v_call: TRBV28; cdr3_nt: TGTGCCAGCACGTGGGCCCGGGGGAATGGCTACACCTTC; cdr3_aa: CASTWARGNGYTF
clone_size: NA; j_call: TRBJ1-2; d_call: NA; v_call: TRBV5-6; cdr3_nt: TGTGCCAGCAGCTTGGGTAGTGCAGGCTATGGCTACACCTTC; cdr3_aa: CASSLGSAGYGYTF
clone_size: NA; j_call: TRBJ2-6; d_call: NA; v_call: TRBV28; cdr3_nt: TGTGCCAGCAGCAGGGAACGCTCTGGGGCCAACGTCCTGACTTTC; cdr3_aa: CASSRERSGANVLTF
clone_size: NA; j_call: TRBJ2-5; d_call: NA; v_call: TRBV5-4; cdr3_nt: TGTGCCAGCAGCCAACGACAGAAAGAGACCCAGTACTTC; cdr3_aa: CASSQRQKETQYF
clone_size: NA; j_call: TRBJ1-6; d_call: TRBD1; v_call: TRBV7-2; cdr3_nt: TGTGCCAGCAGCCCTACAGGGGTATCACCCCTCCACTTT; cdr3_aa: CASSPTGVSPLHF